A selection of T cell receptor beta chains follows, all from one sample in a study of human T cells and chemical hapten exposure. TCRdb re-called the RACE reads with MiXCR, one entry per CDR3 protein. The data contain 75,000 to 100,000 distinct CDR3 sequences, 12% of them singletons. Sequencing used whole blood, obtained in connection with sensitization to the hapten diphenylcyclopropenone (DPC). These TCRs come from a woman aged 55-75 years with alopecia areata. Some clones in this sample may be carry-over from other donors' samples. Both conserved end residues are trimmed from each CDR3.

>TRBJ2-1|TRBV20-1
SAPATVRSYNEQF
>TRBJ1-1|TRBV29-1
SVGGGRGTEAF
>TRBJ2-1|TRBV6-5
ASSYDSAGGRQF
>TRBJ2-5|TRBV7-3
ASSLSSTLGETQY
>TRBJ2-1|TRBV12-3/TRBV12-4
ASSLRTGGYNEQF
>TRBJ1-2|TRBV7-2
ASSLTEASGYT
>TRBJ2-3|TRBV24-1
ATASGATDTQY
>TRBJ2-7|TRBV11-2
ASSPDRDSSYEQY
>TRBJ2-7|TRBV27
AGSAVDEQY
>TRBJ1-5|TRBV18
ASSRSYSNQPQH
>TRBJ2-2|TRBV18
ASSPVRDTGELF
>TRBJ1-2|TRBV7-8
ASSSRWYGYT
>TRBJ2-2|TRBV10-2
ASFGQGNTGELF
>TRBJ1-4|TRBV5-6
ASSWWDRGDAEKLF
>TRBJ1-3|TRBV5-1
ASSLDSGDSGNTIY
>TRBJ2-1|TRBV9
ASSSLLGGNEQF
>TRBJ2-6|TRBV25-1
ASSSGGLFSGANVLT
>TRBJ1-2|TRBV2
ASSPGTEGNYGYT
>TRBJ2-5|TRBV29-1
SVEWYQETQY
>TRBJ1-1|TRBV5-1
ASSLREGEAF
>TRBJ2-2|TRBV7-3
ASSLMGPNTGELF
>TRBJ1-2|TRBV7-6
ASSSPPGRGANYGYT
>TRBJ1-2|TRBV6-6
ASSSTGNNYGYT
>TRBJ1-1|TRBV20-1
SAGTGQKGWTEAF
>TRBJ2-2|TRBV6-6
ASSYSQNTGELF
>TRBJ2-4|TRBV12-3/TRBV12-4
ASSPGGGGNIQY
>TRBJ2-2|TRBV7-3
ASSPGLAGSGELF
>TRBJ2-6|TRBV4-2
ASSLGGAGANVLT
>TRBJ2-7|TRBV3-1
ASSQESYEQY
>TRBJ2-3|TRBV30
AWTPGRYTDTQY
>TRBJ1-2|TRBV3-1
ASSQGAAGYT
>TRBJ1-2|TRBV10-3
AISVTGGFGYT
>TRBJ1-1|TRBV11-2
ASSLQGQGISSTEAF
>TRBJ1-1|TRBV20-1
SADRTPAETF
>TRBJ1-4|TRBV4-1
ASSQGTGYEKLF
>TRBJ2-5|TRBV12-3/TRBV12-4
ASSLGTQY
>TRBJ2-5|TRBV11-2
ASSLAGRETQY
>TRBJ2-3|TRBV30
AWLLADTQY
>TRBJ2-1|TRBV4-1
ASSQIEKRANEQF
>TRBJ2-2|TRBV7-6
ASSLATGELF
>TRBJ2-7|TRBV30
AWSDVVWVYEQY
>TRBJ2-7|TRBV28
ASSLTSEQY
>TRBJ2-3|TRBV29-1
SVSFGDRASTDTQY
>TRBJ1-4|TRBV7-7
ASSLTPGQGSKLF
>TRBJ2-1|TRBV20-1
SARVYREGIGANNEQF
>TRBJ2-1|TRBV11-2
ASSLLGREGF
>TRBJ2-1|TRBV2
ASTGQGLEF
>TRBJ2-2|TRBV20-1
SARDIQLRELF
>TRBJ2-5|TRBV5-1
ASSLGRGAPRETQY
>TRBJ2-1|TRBV12-3/TRBV12-4
ASSPTGSSSYNEQF
>TRBJ2-6|TRBV7-2
ASGGTGQTSGANVLT
>TRBJ1-5|TRBV29-1
SVGTGGNQPQH
>TRBJ2-3|TRBV20-1
SARDPGGADTQY
>TRBJ2-3|TRBV29-1
SVDLLADTQY
>TRBJ2-7|TRBV5-1
ASSDTSGVGEQY
>TRBJ1-6|TRBV4-2
ASSQEGTEYSPLH
>TRBJ2-5|TRBV7-3
ASSVSSGAETQY